These T cell receptor beta chains were read from a single sample in a study of identical twins. TCRdb called the 5' RACE reads again in MiXCR, with one record for every CDR3 protein. Of under 300,000 distinct CDR3 sequences listed, around 8.3% are singletons. The same sample was also used in a study of yellow fever vaccine responses in identical twins.

The specimen was CD8+ T cells sorted from blood. These receptors all stem from a young woman in good health. Each CDR3 is given with its conserved first and last residue. D genes are given only for firm matches. Part of the rows lack a size; the others show once, few, many or a class for expanded clones.

D gene: TRBD1; J gene: TRBJ2-7; V gene: TRBV4-3; clone size: many; CDR3 DNA: TGCGCCAGCAGCCAGGACAGGACAGGGGTCGAGCAGTACTTC; CDR3 protein: CASSQDRTGVEQYF
D gene: TRBD2; J gene: TRBJ2-7; V gene: TRBV4-3; clone size: -; CDR3 DNA: TGCGCCAGCAGCCAAACTAGCGGGATTTTGTACGAGCAGTACTTC; CDR3 protein: CASSQTSGILYEQYF
D gene: -; J gene: TRBJ2-1; V gene: TRBV7-6; clone size: many; CDR3 DNA: TGTGCCAGCAGCTTGCTGTTTGGGGAGTCTCTAGACAATGAGCAGTTCTTC; CDR3 protein: CASSLLFGESLDNEQFF
D gene: TRBD1; J gene: TRBJ2-2; V gene: TRBV20-1; clone size: few; CDR3 DNA: TGCAGTGCGGGGGACAGGGGATCCGGGGAGCTGTTTTTT; CDR3 protein: CSAGDRGSGELFF
D gene: TRBD2; J gene: TRBJ2-1; V gene: TRBV6-2/TRBV6-3; clone size: -; CDR3 DNA: TGTGCCAGCAGTTACGAGGTAGCGGGCCGCTCCTACAATGAGCAGTTCTTC; CDR3 protein: CASSYEVAGRSYNEQFF
D gene: TRBD2; J gene: TRBJ2-1; V gene: TRBV11-2; clone size: -; CDR3 DNA: TGTGCCAGCAGTCCGATCTTCGGGGGGAAAGGAGCATACAATGAGCAGTTCTTC; CDR3 protein: CASSPIFGGKGAYNEQFF
D gene: TRBD1; J gene: TRBJ2-1; V gene: TRBV6-2/TRBV6-3; clone size: few; CDR3 DNA: TGTGCCAGCAGACTCTCGACAGGGCCTTTATACAATGAGCAGTTCTTC; CDR3 protein: CASRLSTGPLYNEQFF
D gene: TRBD2; J gene: TRBJ2-1; V gene: TRBV6-2/TRBV6-3; clone size: many; CDR3 DNA: TGTGCCAGCAGTTACTCGCTACTAGCGGCCTCCAGCTCCTACAATGAGCAGTTCTTC; CDR3 protein: CASSYSLLAASSSYNEQFF
D gene: -; J gene: TRBJ2-7; V gene: TRBV4-2; clone size: few; CDR3 DNA: TGTGCCAGCAGCCAAGAATTCGGGGCGGGCGTAGTCGAGCAGTACTTC; CDR3 protein: CASSQEFGAGVVEQYF
D gene: -; J gene: TRBJ2-7; V gene: TRBV10-2; clone size: many; CDR3 DNA: TGCGCCAGCAGTGACTTGGTGCAGTACTTC; CDR3 protein: CASSDLVQYF
D gene: -; J gene: TRBJ1-6; V gene: TRBV3-1; clone size: few; CDR3 DNA: TGTGCCAGCAAGACTCCACAGCGACGATCCTATAATTCACCCCTCCACTTT; CDR3 protein: CASKTPQRRSYNSPLHF
D gene: TRBD2; J gene: TRBJ2-3; V gene: TRBV4-3; clone size: many; CDR3 DNA: TGCGCCAGCAGCCAAGGGGCTAGCGGGAAGGATACGCAGTATTTT; CDR3 protein: CASSQGASGKDTQYF
D gene: -; J gene: TRBJ2-7; V gene: TRBV29-1; clone size: many; CDR3 DNA: TGCAGCGTTGTAGGGGGAGAAACCTACGAGCAGTACTTC; CDR3 protein: CSVVGGETYEQYF
D gene: -; J gene: TRBJ2-1; V gene: TRBV15; clone size: -; CDR3 DNA: TGTGCCACCAGCAGTTACCAGGAGACATACAATGAGCAGTTCTTC; CDR3 protein: CATSSYQETYNEQFF
D gene: TRBD2; J gene: TRBJ2-1; V gene: TRBV7-2; clone size: few; CDR3 DNA: TGTGGTGAGGTCCTAGCGGGGGACTACAATGAGCAGTTCTTC; CDR3 protein: CGEVLAGDYNEQFF
D gene: -; J gene: TRBJ2-1; V gene: TRBV7-9; clone size: many; CDR3 DNA: TGTGCCAGCAGCTTGGCTGGCGCTTACAATGAGCAGTTCTTC; CDR3 protein: CASSLAGAYNEQFF
D gene: TRBD2; J gene: TRBJ2-1; V gene: TRBV7-2; clone size: few; CDR3 DNA: TGTGCCAGCAGCTTACCCCACGCTAGCGGGGGGGGCTACCAAAGCTCCTACAATGAGCAGTTCTTC; CDR3 protein: CASSLPHASGGGYQSSYNEQFF
D gene: -; J gene: TRBJ2-5; V gene: TRBV5-1; clone size: few; CDR3 DNA: TGCGCCAGCAGCTTGTCAGGAATGTACCAAGAGACCCAGTACTTC; CDR3 protein: CASSLSGMYQETQYF
D gene: -; J gene: TRBJ2-1; V gene: TRBV4-3; clone size: -; CDR3 DNA: TGCGCCAGCAGCCAAGTGACTGGGGGATCCTACAATGAGCAGTTCTTC; CDR3 protein: CASSQVTGGSYNEQFF
D gene: -; J gene: TRBJ2-3; V gene: TRBV7-4; clone size: few; CDR3 DNA: TGTGCCAGCAGCGACGGGAGTGGGGGCTTCTTTAGCACAGATACGCAGTATTTT; CDR3 protein: CASSDGSGGFFSTDTQYF
D gene: -; J gene: TRBJ2-7; V gene: TRBV5-6; clone size: -; CDR3 DNA: TGTGCCAGCAGCCCCGGGGTTTCAGTCGCCGAGCAGTACTTC; CDR3 protein: CASSPGVSVAEQYF
D gene: -; J gene: TRBJ2-7; V gene: TRBV18; clone size: -; CDR3 DNA: TGTGCCAGCTCACCGGACAGAGCAGACTTCTGGGAGCAGTACTTC; CDR3 protein: CASSPDRADFWEQYF
D gene: -; J gene: TRBJ2-7; V gene: TRBV7-3; clone size: many; CDR3 DNA: TGTGCCAGCAGCTTAAGGCCAGGATCCTACGAGCAGTACTTC; CDR3 protein: CASSLRPGSYEQYF
D gene: -; J gene: TRBJ1-2; V gene: TRBV6-5; clone size: few; CDR3 DNA: TGTGCCAGCAGTTACCTGTCAGGGGAGGGCTACACCTTC; CDR3 protein: CASSYLSGEGYTF
D gene: -; J gene: TRBJ2-7; V gene: TRBV2; clone size: -; CDR3 DNA: TGTGCCAGCTCGGCGGACCTTTACGAGCAGTACTTC; CDR3 protein: CASSADLYEQYF
D gene: TRBD2; J gene: TRBJ2-7; V gene: TRBV4-3; clone size: -; CDR3 DNA: TGCGCCAGCAGCCAAGATTATGGACTAGCGGAGTACGAGCAGTACTTC; CDR3 protein: CASSQDYGLAEYEQYF
D gene: TRBD2; J gene: TRBJ2-3; V gene: TRBV6-5; clone size: -; CDR3 DNA: TGTGCCAGCAGTTACTCTTTAGCGGGGGGGCCTCCTACGCAGTATTTT; CDR3 protein: CASSYSLAGGPPTQYF
D gene: -; J gene: TRBJ2-3; V gene: TRBV5-6; clone size: -; CDR3 DNA: TGTGCCAGCAGCCCGCCAATTACAGCGCTCAGTGGGGATACGCAGTATTTT; CDR3 protein: CASSPPITALSGDTQYF
D gene: TRBD1; J gene: TRBJ2-2; V gene: TRBV28; clone size: many; CDR3 DNA: TGTGCCAGCAGGAACGGACAGGGGGACACCGGGGAGCTGTTTTTT; CDR3 protein: CASRNGQGDTGELFF
D gene: -; J gene: TRBJ2-1; V gene: TRBV10-1; clone size: -; CDR3 DNA: TGCGCCAGCTCACAGGGTGGGCCTTCTCCCTACAATGAGCAGTTCTTC; CDR3 protein: CASSQGGPSPYNEQFF
D gene: TRBD1; J gene: TRBJ2-1; V gene: TRBV7-8; clone size: few; CDR3 DNA: TGTGCCAGCAGCTTAGCCGGAAGGACAGGACCCAATGAGCAGTTCTTC; CDR3 protein: CASSLAGRTGPNEQFF
D gene: -; J gene: TRBJ2-7; V gene: TRBV4-3; clone size: few; CDR3 DNA: TGCGCCAGCAGCCAAGAGTTCGGCAAAACCTACGAGCAGTACTTC; CDR3 protein: CASSQEFGKTYEQYF
D gene: TRBD1; J gene: TRBJ2-7; V gene: TRBV29-1; clone size: many; CDR3 DNA: TGCAGCGCAGGGACAGGCCACTACGAGCAGTACTTC; CDR3 protein: CSAGTGHYEQYF
D gene: -; J gene: TRBJ2-1; V gene: TRBV7-9; clone size: few; CDR3 DNA: TGTGCCAGCAGCTCACCACGGGATGAGCAGTTCTTC; CDR3 protein: CASSSPRDEQFF
D gene: TRBD2; J gene: TRBJ2-3; V gene: TRBV3-1; clone size: few; CDR3 DNA: TGTGCCAGCAGCCAAGATGACGGGGGGTCCCACACAGATACGCAGTATTTT; CDR3 protein: CASSQDDGGSHTDTQYF
D gene: TRBD1; J gene: TRBJ1-1; V gene: TRBV20-1; clone size: -; CDR3 DNA: TGCAGTGCTACGTGGACAGGGCCATTCACTGAAGCTTTCTTT; CDR3 protein: CSATWTGPFTEAFF
D gene: -; J gene: TRBJ1-2; V gene: TRBV10-2; clone size: many; CDR3 DNA: TGCGCCAGCAGTGACAGGGGCGGCGGCTATGGCTACACCTTC; CDR3 protein: CASSDRGGGYGYTF
D gene: -; J gene: TRBJ2-1; V gene: TRBV20-1; clone size: few; CDR3 DNA: TGCAGTGCTAGAGATAGGGAGACTAGTCACCCTGAGCAGTTCTTC; CDR3 protein: CSARDRETSHPEQFF
D gene: -; J gene: TRBJ2-1; V gene: TRBV27; clone size: many; CDR3 DNA: TGTGCCAGCAGTTTGTCGCCTGCCTACAATGAGCAGTTCTTC; CDR3 protein: CASSLSPAYNEQFF
D gene: -; J gene: TRBJ2-3; V gene: TRBV27; clone size: few; CDR3 DNA: TGTGCCAGCAGTCCCGATTCGAATACGCAGTATTTT; CDR3 protein: CASSPDSNTQYF
D gene: TRBD2; J gene: TRBJ2-3; V gene: TRBV7-2; clone size: few; CDR3 DNA: TGTGCCAGCAGCTTAGGACTAGCTGTCCTTCTCACAGATACGCAGTATTTT; CDR3 protein: CASSLGLAVLLTDTQYF
D gene: -; J gene: TRBJ2-6; V gene: TRBV21-1; clone size: many; CDR3 DNA: TGTGCCAGCAGCCTAAGGAGCGGGGGCGATTTCTCTGGGGCCAACGTCCTGACTTTC; CDR3 protein: CASSLRSGGDFSGANVLTF